The source of this TCR beta chain is a study of cytomegalovirus exposure and HLA in healthy donors. Study at large: One earlier analysis, a look at about 179 million T cells, found 117 million unique TCR beta sequences. General observations from the study: Investigators reported 150 to 200 TCR beta chains as tied to cytomegalovirus. Many donors shared some public TCRs, even though most TCR sequences were rare. Accurate prediction of HLA-A and HLA-B alleles (for most subjects) was reportedly achieved from TCR beta sequences.

The CDR3 is 14 residues long. V shed 10 bases and J shed 2 bases, with 14 bases lying between them. Germline lookup yields CDR1 ENHRY and CDR2 SYGVKD. PCR used 60 Vbeta primers and 13 Jbeta primers. TCRdb's table, derived via immunoSEQ multiplex PCR, lists solely in-frame clones and lacks some. The repertoire holds some 52,000 clones, 65% to 85% seen once, with about 3.2% in the top ten. About this clone itself: Its cognate antigen is unknown.

This receptor was obtained from a man younger than 35 in good health and CMV-seronegative. This rearrangement joins TRBV10-3 to TRBJ2-2, with D possibly being TRBD1 (6 bases). Source material: PBMCs. The CDR3 nucleotides are TGTGCCAGCTCCGGACAGAGTAACACCGGGGAGCTGTTTTTT. Amino acids: CASSGQSNTGELFF.